This TCR beta chain came from a study of PD-L1 blockade in urothelial cancer. Time point defined: peripheral blood 6 weeks after treatment start. Only in-frame clones appear in the TCRdb table, and some are missing; sequencing was by immunoSEQ multiplex PCR. This repertoire shows roughly 30,000 clones, 89% found once; its top ten account for 6.5% to 8%. Sequenced here: PBMCs, sampled around atezolizumab (anti-PD-L1) treatment. This sequence was found in an elderly man with urothelial cancer.

The CDR3 DNA is TGTGCCAGCAGCCTCAATTCCGGGGGGTTGGGCTACACCTTC. Translation gives CASSLNSGGLGYTF. The chain is built from TRBV14 and TRBJ1-2; TRBD1 is a possible D gene (5 bases). CDR3 length: 14 residues. Germline-derived CDR1 and CDR2 are SGHDN and FVKESK. V lost 4 bases and J lost 8, with 17 bases in between. Full variable domain (outside the CDR3, taken from reference TRBV14 and TRBJ1-2): EAGVTQFPSHSVIEKGQTVTLRCDPISGHDNLYWYRRVMGKEIKFLLHFVKESKQDESGMPNNRFLAERTGGTYSTLKVQPAELEDSGVYFCASSLNSGGLGYTFGSGTRLTVV.